This T cell receptor (beta chain) was captured by sequencing in a study of blood T cell repertoires in COVID-19 (dated by TCRdb to the early 2020s). With regard to the full study: Samples covering the acute and convalescent phases of COVID-19 were provided by collaborators in the United States, Italy and Spain. Where HLA class I and class II types were available, the types were taken from metadata supplied by the sample provider, not from assay-based typing. Deeply sampled blood TCRbeta repertoires from subjects exposed to, actively infected with, or recovered from COVID-19 were included in the dataset. Nearly every sample came with metadata listing a de-identified subject ID, COVID-19 status, age in years and sex. Samples came from the ongoing ImmuneRACE study (first 160 participants) plus 1,254 subjects from 6 global collaborators. The repertoires were made available in a free public database intended to serve as a resource for research on the immune response to SARS-CoV-2. The material from the prospective study consisted of cDNA or gDNA derived from T cells, B-cell-depleted T cells, or PBMCs.

At one collaborating source in Seattle, patients were enrolled during active infection and were followed longitudinally through the course of disease. Each collaborating institution followed its own protocols to collect whole blood in K2EDTA tubes. For TCRbeta analysis, collaborators shipped samples in one of three forms: frozen whole blood, isolated PBMCs, or DNA extracted from either of those sample types. Findings and caveats that apply to the study as a whole: Clinical and demographic metadata were provided uncurated, with the amount varying by source and participant.

Trimming removed 1 base from V and 9 bases from J; the gene matches leave 6 bases unexplained. Spanning cysteine to phenylalanine, the CDR3 consists of 15 amino acids. Only CDR3 DNA is held: 45 bases, read in frame from base 1. CDR1 SGHTA and CDR2 FQGNSA are derived from the germline V gene. About this clone itself: The antigen it recognizes is unknown. No base-level quality is on record; no much larger clone is a single base apart.

TCRbeta CDR3 regions were amplified from genomic DNA by means of the immunoSEQ Assay, a bias-controlled multiplex PCR. The study's processing was this. The number of nucleated cells in each sample was estimated from the amplification of reference gene primers within the assay. Sequence reads were collapsed and filtered to measure the absolute abundance of every unique TCRbeta CDR3 rearrangement. For each sample, productive Simpson clonality was calculated by taking the square root of Simpson's diversity index across productive rearrangements. The table was pulled from immuneACCESS by TCRdb, which kept in-frame rearrangements only. Such tables lose some clones; where checked, under half of the loss comes from unresolved V genes, and the rest has no known cause. That table supplies the V and J calls and clone size; D and trimming were determined from the DNA. Across this sample there are about 230,000 clones, with just over 85% seen only once. The ten largest clones take up approximately 10% of the sample.

Recombination joined TRBV7-2 with TRBJ1-6; a stretch of 7 junction bases matches TRBD1. The receptor's source is a man aged 50 or older with COVID-19, enrolled during active disease. The sequenced sample consisted of peripheral blood. The DNA is TGTGCCAGCAGCTTAGGTCAGGGGGTAGGTTCACCCCTCCACTTT. Its translation reads: CASSLGQGVGSPLHF.